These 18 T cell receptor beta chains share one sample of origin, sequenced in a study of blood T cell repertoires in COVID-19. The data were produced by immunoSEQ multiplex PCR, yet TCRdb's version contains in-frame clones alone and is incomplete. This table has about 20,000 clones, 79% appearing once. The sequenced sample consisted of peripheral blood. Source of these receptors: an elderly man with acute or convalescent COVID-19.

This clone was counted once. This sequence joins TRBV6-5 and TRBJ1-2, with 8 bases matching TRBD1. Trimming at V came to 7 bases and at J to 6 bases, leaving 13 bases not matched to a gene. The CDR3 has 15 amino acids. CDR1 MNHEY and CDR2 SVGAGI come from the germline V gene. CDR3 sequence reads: CASTDRGRRSNGYTF. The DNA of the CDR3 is TGTGCCAGCACCGACAGGGGAAGGCGTTCGAATGGCTACACCTTC.

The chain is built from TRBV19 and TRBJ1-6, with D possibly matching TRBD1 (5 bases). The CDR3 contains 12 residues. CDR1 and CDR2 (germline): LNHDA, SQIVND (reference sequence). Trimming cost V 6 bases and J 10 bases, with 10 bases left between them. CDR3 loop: CASSPRGSPLHF. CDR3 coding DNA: TGTGCCAGTAGCCCACGGGGGTCACCCCTCCACTTT.

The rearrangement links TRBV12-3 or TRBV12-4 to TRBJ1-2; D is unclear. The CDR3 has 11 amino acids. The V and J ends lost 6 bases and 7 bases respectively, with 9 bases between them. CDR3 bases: TGTGCCAGCAGGGACGGACTTGGCTACACCTTC. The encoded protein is CASRDGLGYTF.

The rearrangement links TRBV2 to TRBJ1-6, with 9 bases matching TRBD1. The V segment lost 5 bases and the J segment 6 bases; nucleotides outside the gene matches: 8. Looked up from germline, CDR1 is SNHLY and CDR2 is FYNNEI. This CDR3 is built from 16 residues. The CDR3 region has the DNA TGTGCCAGCAGTCTGGGACAGGGTAGTATTAATTCACCCCTCCACTTT. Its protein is CASSLGQGSINSPLHF.

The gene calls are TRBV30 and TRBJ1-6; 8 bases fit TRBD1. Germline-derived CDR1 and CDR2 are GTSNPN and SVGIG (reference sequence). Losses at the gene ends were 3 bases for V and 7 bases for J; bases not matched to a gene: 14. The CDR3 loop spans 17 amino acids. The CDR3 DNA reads TGTGCCTGGAGCCCAATGACAGGGGATCGAGGGAATTCACCCCTCCACTTT. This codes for CAWSPMTGDRGNSPLHF.

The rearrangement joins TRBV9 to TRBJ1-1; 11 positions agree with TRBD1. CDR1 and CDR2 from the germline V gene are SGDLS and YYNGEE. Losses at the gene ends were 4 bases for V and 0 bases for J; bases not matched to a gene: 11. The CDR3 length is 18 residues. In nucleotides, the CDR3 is TGTGCCAGCAGCACGAAGTCCGGGACAGGGGGGGTGAACACTGAAGCTTTCTTT. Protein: CASSTKSGTGGVNTEAFF.

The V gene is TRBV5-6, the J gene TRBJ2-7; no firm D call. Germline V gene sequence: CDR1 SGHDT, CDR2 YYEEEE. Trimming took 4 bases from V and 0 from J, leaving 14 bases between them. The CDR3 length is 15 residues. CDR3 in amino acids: CASSSNGIYSYEQYF. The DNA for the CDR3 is TGTGCCAGCAGCAGCAACGGTATCTACTCCTACGAGCAGTACTTC.

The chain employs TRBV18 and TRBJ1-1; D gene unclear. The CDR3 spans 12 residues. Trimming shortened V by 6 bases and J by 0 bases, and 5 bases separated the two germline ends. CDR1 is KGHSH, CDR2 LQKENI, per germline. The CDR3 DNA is TGTGCCAGCTCCGGTATGAACACTGAAGCTTTCTTT. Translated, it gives CASSGMNTEAFF.

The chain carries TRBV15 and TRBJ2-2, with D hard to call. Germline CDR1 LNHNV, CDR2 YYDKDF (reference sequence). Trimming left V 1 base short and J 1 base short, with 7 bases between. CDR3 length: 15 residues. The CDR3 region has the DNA TGTGCCACCAGCAGAGGGCAGTTGAACACCGGGGAGCTGTTTTTT. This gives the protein CATSRGQLNTGELFF. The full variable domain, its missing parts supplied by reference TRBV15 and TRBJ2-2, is DAMVIQNPRYQVTQFGKPVTLSCSQTLNHNVMYWYQQKSSQAPKLLFHYYDKDFNNEADTPDNFQSRRPNTSFCFLDIRSPGLGDTAMYLCATSRGQLNTGELFFGEGSRLTVL.

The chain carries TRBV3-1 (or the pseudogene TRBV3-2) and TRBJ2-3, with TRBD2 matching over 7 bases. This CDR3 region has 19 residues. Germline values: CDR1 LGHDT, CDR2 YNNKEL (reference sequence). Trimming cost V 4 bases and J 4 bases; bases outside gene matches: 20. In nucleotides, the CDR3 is TGTGCCAGCAGCCGACGAGCGGGAATACTAGGTGGGGTGTCAGATACGCAGTATTTT. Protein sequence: CASSRRAGILGGVSDTQYF.

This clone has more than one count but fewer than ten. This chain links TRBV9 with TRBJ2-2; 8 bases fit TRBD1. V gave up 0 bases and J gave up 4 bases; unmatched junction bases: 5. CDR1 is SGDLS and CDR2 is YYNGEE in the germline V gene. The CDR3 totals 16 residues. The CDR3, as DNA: TGTGCCAGCAGCGTAGGGGCACAGGGGGGCACCGGGGAGCTGTTTTTT. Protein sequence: CASSVGAQGGTGELFF.

CDR3 in DNA: TGTGCCAGCTCCGAGGCGGATCAGCCCCAGCATTTT. Translating it yields CASSEADQPQHF. The chain has TRBV28 and TRBJ1-5; D call uncertain. Deletions cut 8 bases from V and 5 bases from J, with 10 bases between. The CDR3 runs to 12 residues. CDR1 MDHEN and CDR2 SYDVKM come from the germline V gene.

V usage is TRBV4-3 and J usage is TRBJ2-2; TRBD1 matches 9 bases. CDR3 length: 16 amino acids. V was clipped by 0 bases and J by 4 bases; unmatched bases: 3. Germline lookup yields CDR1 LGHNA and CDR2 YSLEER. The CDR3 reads CASSQEDRGGTGELFF. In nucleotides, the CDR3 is TGCGCCAGCAGCCAAGAGGACAGGGGAGGCACCGGGGAGCTGTTTTTT.

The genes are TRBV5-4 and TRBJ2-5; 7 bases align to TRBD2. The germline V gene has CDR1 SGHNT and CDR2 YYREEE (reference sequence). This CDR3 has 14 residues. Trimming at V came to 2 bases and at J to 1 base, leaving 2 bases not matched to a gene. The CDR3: CASSLTSAQETQYF. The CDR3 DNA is TGTGCCAGCAGCTTAACTAGCGCCCAAGAGACCCAGTACTTC.

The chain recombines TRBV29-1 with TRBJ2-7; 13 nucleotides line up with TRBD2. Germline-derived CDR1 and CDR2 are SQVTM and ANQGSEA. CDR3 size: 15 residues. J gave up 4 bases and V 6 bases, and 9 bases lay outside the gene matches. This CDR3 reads CSVPLWTSGSYEQYF. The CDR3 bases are TGCAGCGTCCCATTATGGACTAGCGGGAGTTACGAGCAGTACTTC.

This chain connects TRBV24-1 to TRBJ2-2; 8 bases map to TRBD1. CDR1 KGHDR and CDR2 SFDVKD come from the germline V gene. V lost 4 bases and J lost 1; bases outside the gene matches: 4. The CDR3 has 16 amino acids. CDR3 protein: CATSEDRAENTGELFF. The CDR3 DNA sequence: TGTGCCACCAGTGAGGACAGGGCAGAGAACACCGGGGAGCTGTTTTTT.

This CDR3 reads CATSDAGQGIETQYF. For the CDR3, the DNA is TGTGCCACCAGTGATGCGGGACAGGGCATAGAGACCCAGTACTTC. This sequence joins TRBV24-1 and TRBJ2-5; 9 nucleotides align to TRBD1. The ends lost 3 bases at V and 4 bases at J; junction bases unmatched: 5. Germline V gives CDR1 KGHDR, CDR2 SFDVKD. CDR3 length: 15 residues.

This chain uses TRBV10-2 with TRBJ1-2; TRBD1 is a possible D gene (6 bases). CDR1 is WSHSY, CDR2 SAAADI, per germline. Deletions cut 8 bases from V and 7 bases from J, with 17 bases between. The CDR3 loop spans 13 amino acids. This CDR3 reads CASSIQGRGGYTF. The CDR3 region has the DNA TGCGCCAGCTCAATACAGGGTCGGGGTGGCTACACCTTC.